This entry is about one T cell receptor (beta chain). Its antigen is not identified. This sample stems from a study of T cell responses to AZD1222 COVID-19 vaccine. The repertoire was sequenced with immunoSEQ multiplex PCR; TCRdb's copy has only in-frame clones and lacks some. The profile covers some 110,000 clones, with about nine tenths appearing a single time and 7% to 9% taken by the ten largest. Study-wide results and limits: Variant regions that are unmutated are reportedly the target of nearly half of spike-specific TCRs. Scientists sampled the repertoires only once the peak T cell response had passed.

Germline V gene lookup returns CDR1 KGHSH and CDR2 LQKENI. The CDR3 length is 15 residues. Trimming stripped 0 bases from V and 1 base from J, with 8 bases between. Both about-4-week and about-12-week second-dose recipients were combined. This TCR derives from an adult who received the AZD1222 COVID-19 vaccine. The V gene is TRBV18, the J gene TRBJ2-3; D remains unclear. The sample was peripheral blood, taken 28 days after the second AZD1222 dose. CDR3 in amino acids: CASSPPVRGTDTQYF. DNA for the CDR3: TGTGCCAGCTCACCACCGGTTCGTGGCACAGATACGCAGTATTTT.